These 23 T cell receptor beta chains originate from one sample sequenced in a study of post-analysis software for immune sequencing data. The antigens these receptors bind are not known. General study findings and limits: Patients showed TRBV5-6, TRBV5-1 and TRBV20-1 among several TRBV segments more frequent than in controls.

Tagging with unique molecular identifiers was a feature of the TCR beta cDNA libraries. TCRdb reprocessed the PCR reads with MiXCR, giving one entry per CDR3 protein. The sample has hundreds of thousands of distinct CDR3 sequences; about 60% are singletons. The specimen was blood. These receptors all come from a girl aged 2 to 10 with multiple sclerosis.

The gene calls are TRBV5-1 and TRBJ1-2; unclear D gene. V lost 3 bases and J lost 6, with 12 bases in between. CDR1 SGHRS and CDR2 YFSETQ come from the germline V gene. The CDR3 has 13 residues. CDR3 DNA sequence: TGCGCCAGCAGCTCAGACGACGTAAATGGCTACACCTTC. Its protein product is CASSSDDVNGYTF.

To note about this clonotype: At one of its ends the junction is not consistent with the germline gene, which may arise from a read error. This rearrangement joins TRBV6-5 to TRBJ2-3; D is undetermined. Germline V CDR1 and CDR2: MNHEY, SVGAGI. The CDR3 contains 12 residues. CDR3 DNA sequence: TGTGTCAGCAGTTACCCAGGTCAAACGCAGTATTTT. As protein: CVSSYPGQTQYF.

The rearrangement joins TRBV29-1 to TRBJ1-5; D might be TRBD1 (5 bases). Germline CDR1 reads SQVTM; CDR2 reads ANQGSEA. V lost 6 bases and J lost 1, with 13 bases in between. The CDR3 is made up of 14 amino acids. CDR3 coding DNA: TGCAGCGTGTCGCTCCCAGGGAGCAATCAGCCCCAGCATTTT. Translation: CSVSLPGSNQPQHF.

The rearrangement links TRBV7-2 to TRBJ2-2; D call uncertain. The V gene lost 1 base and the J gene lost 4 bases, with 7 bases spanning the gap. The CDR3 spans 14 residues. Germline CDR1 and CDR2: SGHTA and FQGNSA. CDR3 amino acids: CASSLGPSTGELFF. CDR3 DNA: TGTGCCAGCAGCTTAGGGCCGAGCACCGGGGAGCTGTTTTTT.

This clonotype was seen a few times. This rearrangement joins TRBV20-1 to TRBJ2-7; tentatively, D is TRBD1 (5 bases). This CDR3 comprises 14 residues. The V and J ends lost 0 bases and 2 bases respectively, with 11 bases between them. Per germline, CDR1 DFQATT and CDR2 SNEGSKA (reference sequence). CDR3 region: CSARDPDRTYEQYF. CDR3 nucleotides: TGCAGTGCTAGAGATCCTGACAGAACCTACGAGCAGTACTTC.

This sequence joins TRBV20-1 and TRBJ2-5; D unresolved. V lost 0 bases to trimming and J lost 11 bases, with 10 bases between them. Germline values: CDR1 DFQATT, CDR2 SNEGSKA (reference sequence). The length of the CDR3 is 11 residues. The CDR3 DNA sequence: TGCAGTGCTAGAGATCCGACCGGGCAGTACTTC. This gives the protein CSARDPTGQYF.

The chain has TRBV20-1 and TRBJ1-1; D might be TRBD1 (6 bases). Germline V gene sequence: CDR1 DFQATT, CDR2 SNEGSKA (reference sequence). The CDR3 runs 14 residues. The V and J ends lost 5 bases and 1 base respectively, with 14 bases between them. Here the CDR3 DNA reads TGCAGTGCTTCGACAGGCCCCGGGAACACTGAAGCTTTCTTT. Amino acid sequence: CSASTGPGNTEAFF.

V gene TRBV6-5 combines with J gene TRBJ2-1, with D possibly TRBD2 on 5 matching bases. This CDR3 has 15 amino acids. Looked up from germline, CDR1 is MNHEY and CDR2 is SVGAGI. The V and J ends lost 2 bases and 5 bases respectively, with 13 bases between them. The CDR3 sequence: CASSYLAGGDNEQFF. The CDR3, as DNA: TGTGCCAGCAGTTACCTGGCGGGCGGAGACAATGAGCAGTTCTTC.

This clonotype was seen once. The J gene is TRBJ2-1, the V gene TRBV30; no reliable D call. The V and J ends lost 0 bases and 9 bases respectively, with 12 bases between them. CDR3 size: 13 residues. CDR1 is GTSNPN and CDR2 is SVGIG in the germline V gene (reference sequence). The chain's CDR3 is CAWSVQSRSEQFF. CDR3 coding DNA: TGTGCCTGGAGTGTACAAAGTCGTAGTGAGCAGTTCTTC.

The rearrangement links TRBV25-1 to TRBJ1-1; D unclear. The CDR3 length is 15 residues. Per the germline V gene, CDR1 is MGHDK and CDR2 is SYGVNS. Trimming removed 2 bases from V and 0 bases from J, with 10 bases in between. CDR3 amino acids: CASSERLAVNTEAFF. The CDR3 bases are TGTGCCAGCAGTGAACGGCTGGCGGTGAACACTGAAGCTTTCTTT.

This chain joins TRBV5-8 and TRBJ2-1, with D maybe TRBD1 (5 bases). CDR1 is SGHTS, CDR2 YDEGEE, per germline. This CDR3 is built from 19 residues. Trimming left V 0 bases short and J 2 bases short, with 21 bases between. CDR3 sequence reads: CASSLEGPLGQITYNEQFF. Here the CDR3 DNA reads TGTGCCAGCAGCTTGGAGGGGCCTCTGGGCCAGATCACCTACAATGAGCAGTTCTTC.

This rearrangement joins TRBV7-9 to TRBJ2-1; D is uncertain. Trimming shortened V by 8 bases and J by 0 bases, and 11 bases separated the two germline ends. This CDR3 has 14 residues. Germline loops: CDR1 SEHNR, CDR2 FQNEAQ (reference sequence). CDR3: CASEDFSSYNEQFF. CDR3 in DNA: TGTGCCAGCGAAGACTTTAGCTCCTACAATGAGCAGTTCTTC. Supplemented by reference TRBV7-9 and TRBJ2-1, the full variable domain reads DTGVSQNPRHKITKRGQNVTFRCDPISEHNRLYWYRQTLGQGPEFLTYFQNEAQLEKSRLLSDRFSAERPKGSFSTLEIQRTEQGDSAMYLCASEDFSSYNEQFFGPGTRLTVL.

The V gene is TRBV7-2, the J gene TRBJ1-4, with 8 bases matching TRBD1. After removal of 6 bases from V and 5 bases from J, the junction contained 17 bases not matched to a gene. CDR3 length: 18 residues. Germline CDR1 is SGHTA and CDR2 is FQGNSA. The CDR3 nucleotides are TGTGCCAGCAGTCTAAAGGGGACAGGCCAGTCAAAGAATGAAAAACTGTTTTTT. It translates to CASSLKGTGQSKNEKLFF.

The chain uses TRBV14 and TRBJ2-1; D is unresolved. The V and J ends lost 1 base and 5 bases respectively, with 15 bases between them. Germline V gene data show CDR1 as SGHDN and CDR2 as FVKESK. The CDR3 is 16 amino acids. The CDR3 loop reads CASSQVARQWNNEQFF. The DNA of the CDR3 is TGTGCCAGCAGCCAAGTCGCCAGGCAATGGAACAATGAGCAGTTCTTC.

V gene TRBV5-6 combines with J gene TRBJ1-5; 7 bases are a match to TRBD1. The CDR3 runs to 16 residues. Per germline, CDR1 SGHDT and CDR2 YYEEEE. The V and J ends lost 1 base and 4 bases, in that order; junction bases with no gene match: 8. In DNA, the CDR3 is TGTGCCAGCAGCTTGACCGGCGACAGGGATAATCAGCCCCAGCATTTT. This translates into CASSLTGDRDNQPQHF.

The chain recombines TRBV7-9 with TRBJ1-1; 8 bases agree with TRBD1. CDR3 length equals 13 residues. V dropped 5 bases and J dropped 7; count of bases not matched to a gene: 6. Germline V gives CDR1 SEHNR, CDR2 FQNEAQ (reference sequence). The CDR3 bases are TGTGCCAGCAGCCGGACAGGGACCGTTGAAGCTTTCTTT. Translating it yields CASSRTGTVEAFF.

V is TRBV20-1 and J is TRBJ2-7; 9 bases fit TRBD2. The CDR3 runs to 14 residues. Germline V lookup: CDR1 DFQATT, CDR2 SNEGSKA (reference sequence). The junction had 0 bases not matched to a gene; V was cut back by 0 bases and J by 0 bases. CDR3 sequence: CSARDSGSSYEQYF. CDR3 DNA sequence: TGCAGTGCTAGAGATAGCGGGAGCTCCTACGAGCAGTACTTC.

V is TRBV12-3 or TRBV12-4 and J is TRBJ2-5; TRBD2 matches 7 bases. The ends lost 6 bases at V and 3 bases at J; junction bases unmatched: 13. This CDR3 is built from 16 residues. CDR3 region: CASSPAVGGGEETQYF. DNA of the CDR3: TGTGCCAGCAGCCCCGCCGTGGGGGGGGGAGAAGAGACCCAGTACTTC.

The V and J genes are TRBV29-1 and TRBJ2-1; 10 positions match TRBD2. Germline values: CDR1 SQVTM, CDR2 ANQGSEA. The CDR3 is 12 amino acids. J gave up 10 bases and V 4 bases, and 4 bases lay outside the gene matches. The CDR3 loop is CSVGLAGREQFF. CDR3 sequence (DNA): TGCAGCGTTGGACTAGCGGGTAGGGAGCAGTTCTTC.

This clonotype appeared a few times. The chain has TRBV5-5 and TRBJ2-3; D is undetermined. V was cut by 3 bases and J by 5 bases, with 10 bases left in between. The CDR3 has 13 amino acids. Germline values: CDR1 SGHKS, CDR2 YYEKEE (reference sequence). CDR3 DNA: TGTGCCAGCAGCTCTACATGGGGAGATACGCAGTATTTT. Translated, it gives CASSSTWGDTQYF.

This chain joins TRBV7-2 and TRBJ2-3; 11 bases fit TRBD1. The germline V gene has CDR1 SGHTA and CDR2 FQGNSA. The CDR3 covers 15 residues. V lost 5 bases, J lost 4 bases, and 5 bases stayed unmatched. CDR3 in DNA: TGTGCCAGCAGCCGGGACAGGGGGGTCTCAGATACGCAGTATTTT. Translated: CASSRDRGVSDTQYF.

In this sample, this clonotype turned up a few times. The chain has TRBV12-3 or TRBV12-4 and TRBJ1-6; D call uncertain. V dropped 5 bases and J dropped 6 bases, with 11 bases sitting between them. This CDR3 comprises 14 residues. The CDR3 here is CASSRTAGNSPLHF. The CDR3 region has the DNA TGTGCCAGCAGTCGGACGGCGGGTAATTCACCCCTCCACTTT.

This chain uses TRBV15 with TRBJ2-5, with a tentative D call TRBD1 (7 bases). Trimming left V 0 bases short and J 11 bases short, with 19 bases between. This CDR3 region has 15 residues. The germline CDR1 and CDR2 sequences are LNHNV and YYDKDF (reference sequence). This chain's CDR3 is CATSRDRGVSNEQYF. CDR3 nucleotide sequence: TGTGCCACCAGCAGAGACAGGGGGGTTAGCAATGAGCAGTACTTC. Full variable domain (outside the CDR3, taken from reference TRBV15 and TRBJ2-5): DAMVIQNPRYQVTQFGKPVTLSCSQTLNHNVMYWYQQKSSQAPKLLFHYYDKDFNNEADTPDNFQSRRPNTSFCFLDIRSPGLGDTAMYLCATSRDRGVSNEQYFGPGTRLLVL.